The TCR beta chain under discussion was sequenced for a study of shared clonotypes between healthy human individuals. At the deep level, the assay was run. In replicate PCRs of sorted subsets, roughly 190 ng DNA, approximately 30,000 T cell genomes, was used. Sequenced by immunoSEQ multiplex PCR; TCRdb stores in-frame clones only, minus some. This sample has fewer than 200,000 clones; 85% to 95% occur once, and the top ten carry 0.067%. As regards this clone: As yet, its antigen is unknown.

General study findings and limits: In four donors, approximately 5% of naive CD4 clonotypes appeared in common.

The sample consisted of naive CD4+ T cells sorted from blood. The sample's subset: CD45RA+ positively selected. This receptor was taken from a woman aged 30 to 39 in good health.

This CDR3 reads CASSLRNYGYTF. For the CDR3, the DNA is TGTGCCAGCAGCCTACGGAACTATGGCTACACCTTC. The gene calls are TRBV7-2 and TRBJ1-2; D is undetermined. This CDR3 has 12 residues. V dropped 5 bases and J dropped 2 bases, with 6 bases sitting between them. The germline gives CDR1 SGHTA, CDR2 FQGNSA.